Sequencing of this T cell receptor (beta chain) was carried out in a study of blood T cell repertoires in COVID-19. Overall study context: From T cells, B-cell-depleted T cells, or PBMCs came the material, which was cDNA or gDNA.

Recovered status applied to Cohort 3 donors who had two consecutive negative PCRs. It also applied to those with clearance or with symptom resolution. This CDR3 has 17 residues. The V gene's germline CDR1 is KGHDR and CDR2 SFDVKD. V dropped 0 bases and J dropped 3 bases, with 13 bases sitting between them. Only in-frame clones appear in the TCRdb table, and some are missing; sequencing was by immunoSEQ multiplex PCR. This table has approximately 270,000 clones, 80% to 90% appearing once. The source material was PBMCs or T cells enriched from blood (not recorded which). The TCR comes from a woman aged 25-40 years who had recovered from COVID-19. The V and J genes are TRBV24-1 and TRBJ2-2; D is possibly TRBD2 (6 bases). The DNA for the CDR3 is TGTGCCACCAGTGATTTGAGGCGGGGCGGTGACACCGGGGAGCTGTTTTTT. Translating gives CATSDLRRGGDTGELFF.